The 25 T cell receptor beta chains presented below share a single source sample, sequenced in a study of OX40 agonist ivuxolimab in advanced cancers. Here immunoSEQ multiplex PCR was the method, and the copy in TCRdb shows in-frame clones only, minus some. The sample has 30,000 to 50,000 clones, approximately 90% seen once. The sample here was CD4+ or CD8+ T cells sorted from blood, taken in a trial of the OX40 agonist ivuxolimab. The source of these receptors is an adult with an advanced solid tumor such as melanoma, head and neck, liver or kidney cancer.

V and J are TRBV6-6 and TRBJ1-1; 8 bases are shared with TRBD1. Germline V lookup: CDR1 MNHNY, CDR2 SVGAGI (reference sequence). Trimming took 5 bases from V and 3 from J; bases not matched to a gene: 5. This CDR3 region has 14 residues. This chain's CDR3 is CASSDRGSHTEAFF. In DNA, the CDR3 is TGTGCCAGCAGTGACAGGGGTTCCCACACTGAAGCTTTCTTT.

The V call is TRBV10-3, the J call TRBJ1-1; D is unresolved. Germline V gives CDR1 ENHRY, CDR2 SYGVKD. The ends were cut back, 3 bases at V and 7 bases at J, with 15 bases in the middle. The CDR3 spans 14 residues. CDR3 DNA: TGTGCCATCAGTGATCCAGTACTTCGTTTTGAAGCTTTCTTT. Residues: CAISDPVLRFEAFF.

This CDR3 is CASSGGLVKDEQFF. The CDR3 region has the DNA TGCGCCAGCAGCGGGGGACTAGTAAAGGATGAGCAGTTCTTC. The genes are TRBV5-1 and TRBJ2-1; 8 bases are shared with TRBD2. The junction had 8 bases not matched to a gene; V was cut back by 4 bases and J by 8 bases. CDR3 length: 14 residues. Germline values: CDR1 SGHRS, CDR2 YFSETQ.

This chain uses TRBV21-1 with TRBJ1-4. TRBV21-1 is recorded as a pseudogene. The CDR3 covers 15 residues. CDR3 amino acids: CASSKAQLKAEKLFF. As DNA, the CDR3 is TGTGCCAGCAGCAAAGCGCAATTGAAAGCCGAAAAACTGTTTTTT.

This chain links TRBV18 with TRBJ2-3; D might be TRBD1 or TRBD2, each matching 6 bases. CDR3 length equals 19 residues. CDR1 and CDR2 (germline): KGHSH, LQKENI. Trimming shortened V by 6 bases and J by 0 bases, and 25 bases separated the two germline ends. CDR3 sequence: CASSLMKWGASTSTDTQYF. CDR3 nucleotides: TGTGCCAGCTCCCTAATGAAGTGGGGGGCTTCAACTAGCACAGATACGCAGTATTTT.

The chain couples TRBV2 to TRBJ1-1; D gene ambiguous. V gave up 5 bases and J gave up 1 base, with 11 bases separating them. The CDR3 covers 14 residues. CDR1 and CDR2 from the germline V gene are SNHLY and FYNNEI. CDR3 coding DNA: TGTGCCAGCAGTTCCCAATCGGGGAACACTGAAGCTTTCTTT. Residues: CASSSQSGNTEAFF.

Comments on this clone: Given the absence of the conserved phenylalanine or tryptophan at the CDR3 end, a read error is likely. The V and J genes are TRBV6-6 and TRBJ1-6, with 10 bases identical to TRBD1. The length of the CDR3 is 15 residues. With 7 bases clipped from V and 9 bases from J, the junction kept 9 bases outside the gene matches. The germline gives CDR1 MNHNY, CDR2 SVGAGI (reference sequence). The CDR3, as DNA: TGTGCCAGCAACCTGAACCGGGACAGGGGTTCACCCCTCCACCTT. It specifies CASNLNRDRGSPLHL.

This chain connects TRBV5-8 to TRBJ2-5; 11 bases fit TRBD1. The ends lost 0 bases at V and 1 base at J; junction bases unmatched: 2. The CDR3 covers 16 residues. From germline, CDR1 is SGHTS and CDR2 YDEGEE. Here the CDR3 reads CASSLGTGGTQETQYF. The CDR3 nucleotides are TGTGCCAGCAGCTTGGGGACAGGGGGCACCCAAGAGACCCAGTACTTC.

The chain has TRBV28 and TRBJ1-1; D remains unclear. The CDR3 has 13 residues. Germline CDR1 and CDR2: MDHEN and SYDVKM. Deletions cut 3 bases from V and 4 bases from J, with 9 bases between. CDR3 bases: TGTGCCAGCAGTTTGGGGTTCGGCACTGAAGCTTTCTTT. Its protein product is CASSLGFGTEAFF.

The V call is TRBV25-1, the J call TRBJ2-1; D unresolved. V gave up 6 bases and J gave up 0 bases, with 15 bases separating them. CDR1 is MGHDK and CDR2 is SYGVNS in the germline V gene. There are 16 residues in the CDR3. Here the CDR3 reads CASSATPRHSYNEQFF. CDR3 DNA: TGTGCCAGCAGCGCGACCCCCAGGCACTCCTACAATGAGCAGTTCTTC.

V usage is TRBV7-2 and J usage is TRBJ2-5, with D possibly matching TRBD1 (5 bases). The V end was cut by 5 bases, the J end by 4 bases, with 8 bases between. Germline V CDR1 and CDR2: SGHTA, FQGNSA. The CDR3 is 12 amino acids. The CDR3 spells CASSRTRETQYF. The CDR3 coding sequence is TGTGCCAGCAGCAGGACAAGAGAGACCCAGTACTTC.

The chain has TRBV18 and TRBJ1-1; TRBD1 aligns across 7 bases. Trimming at V came to 6 bases and at J to 3 bases, leaving 4 bases not matched to a gene. The CDR3 has 13 amino acids. Germline CDR1 KGHSH, CDR2 LQKENI. This chain's CDR3 is CASSPGQDTEAFF. The DNA for the CDR3 is TGTGCCAGCTCCCCCGGACAGGACACTGAAGCTTTCTTT. Based on the CDR3 plus reference TRBV18 and TRBJ1-1, the full variable domain is NAGVMQNPRHLVRRRGQEARLRCSPMKGHSHVYWYRQLPEEGLKFMVYLQKENIIDESGMPKERFSAEFPKEGPSILRIQQVVRGDSAAYFCASSPGQDTEAFFGQGTRLTVV.

The J gene is TRBJ2-3, the V gene TRBV5-6, with D tentatively TRBD1 or TRBD2 (6 bases each). The CDR3 runs to 15 residues. Germline V lookup: CDR1 SGHDT, CDR2 YYEEEE. Trimming removed 1 base at V and 7 bases at J, with 16 bases between. The CDR3 sequence is CASSLPGALKNTQYF. The CDR3 DNA follows: TGTGCCAGCAGCTTGCCGGGGGCACTCAAAAATACGCAGTATTTT.

The chain recombines TRBV6-6 with TRBJ1-2; D is uncertain. CDR1 is MNHNY and CDR2 is SVGAGI in the germline V gene (reference sequence). The CDR3 runs 12 residues. Trimming cost V 4 bases and J 3 bases, with 6 bases left between them. The CDR3 loop reads CASSSRDYGYTF. The CDR3 nucleotides are TGTGCCAGCAGTTCAAGAGACTATGGCTACACCTTC.

The V gene is TRBV2, the J gene TRBJ2-2; D remains unclear. CDR1 SNHLY and CDR2 FYNNEI come from the germline V gene. This CDR3 contains 12 residues. The V end was cut by 6 bases, the J end by 6 bases, with 8 bases between. In DNA form, the CDR3 reads TGTGCCAGCAGGGATCGAGCCGGGGAGCTGTTTTTT. Residues: CASRDRAGELFF.

This chain joins TRBV5-1 and TRBJ2-4, with 7 bases matching TRBD1. CDR1 and CDR2 from the germline V gene are SGHRS and YFSETQ. J lost 2 bases, V lost 0 bases, and 2 bases had no gene match. The CDR3 consists of 15 residues. The CDR3 reads CASSLGGQSKNIQYF. The CDR3 DNA sequence: TGCGCCAGCAGCTTGGGGGGACAGTCCAAAAACATTCAGTACTTC. Combining the CDR3 with reference TRBV5-1 and TRBJ2-4 gives the whole variable domain KAGVTQTPRYLIKTRGQQVTLSCSPISGHRSVSWYQQTPGQGLQFLFEYFSETQRNKGNFPGRFSGRQFSNSRSEMNVSTLELGDSALYLCASSLGGQSKNIQYFGAGTRLSVL.

This chain uses TRBV2 with TRBJ2-7, with D possibly being TRBD1 (5 bases). Trimming removed 7 bases at V and 2 bases at J, with 9 bases between. The CDR3 is 12 residues long. The germline V gene has CDR1 SNHLY and CDR2 FYNNEI. The CDR3 coding sequence is TGTGCCAGCAAGGCACAGGCCTACGAGCAGTACTTC. Translated, it gives CASKAQAYEQYF.

The chain links TRBV7-9 to TRBJ2-3; D is unresolved. Germline V CDR1 and CDR2: SEHNR, FQNEAQ (reference sequence). This CDR3 contains 13 residues. V gave up 5 bases and J gave up 1 base, with 7 bases separating them. The CDR3 reads CASSPERTDTQYF. In DNA, the CDR3 is TGTGCCAGCAGCCCCGAGCGCACAGATACGCAGTATTTT.

The genes are TRBV5-5 and TRBJ1-2; D ambiguous. Per germline, CDR1 SGHKS and CDR2 YYEKEE (reference sequence). Between the trimmed V and J ends, which lost 0 bases and 7 bases, there was a span of 10 bases. This CDR3 is built from 13 residues. CDR3 residues: CASSLGALGGYTF. The CDR3, as DNA: TGTGCCAGCAGCTTGGGGGCCCTCGGTGGCTACACCTTC.

The chain couples TRBV28 to TRBJ2-7, with 10 bases that match TRBD2. V was clipped by 6 bases and J by 0 bases; unmatched bases: 2. This CDR3 is built from 14 residues. Germline assignment: CDR1 MDHEN and CDR2 SYDVKM. The CDR3 sequence is CASSRTSGSYEQYF. The CDR3 DNA reads as TGTGCCAGCAGCCGGACTAGCGGCTCCTACGAGCAGTACTTC.

The chain is built from TRBV9 and TRBJ1-2; TRBD1 aligns across 11 bases. Germline loops: CDR1 SGDLS, CDR2 YYNGEE. This CDR3 has 17 amino acids. The V segment lost 0 bases and the J segment 8 bases; nucleotides outside the gene matches: 12. CDR3 in amino acids: CASSVASSGQGAEGYTF. The CDR3 nucleotides read TGTGCCAGCAGCGTAGCTTCCTCAGGACAGGGGGCGGAAGGCTACACCTTC. Looking up the rest from reference TRBV9 and TRBJ1-2 gives the full variable domain: DSGVTQTPKHLITATGQRVTLRCSPRSGDLSVYWYQQSLDQGLQFLIQYYNGEERAKGNILERFSAQQFPDLHSELNLSSLELGDSALYFCASSVASSGQGAEGYTFGSGTRLTVV.

The chain employs TRBV2 and TRBJ1-5; D is undetermined. CDR3 size: 14 residues. CDR1 and CDR2 (germline): SNHLY, FYNNEI. V gave up 6 bases and J gave up 5 bases, with 14 bases separating them. The CDR3 DNA follows: TGTGCCAGCAGAGGTAATTCGTGGGATCAGCCCCAGCATTTT. This translates into CASRGNSWDQPQHF.

V usage is TRBV7-7 and J usage is TRBJ2-2, with 8 bases matching TRBD2. V trimming: 5 bases; J trimming: 7 bases; junction bases outside the gene matches: 9. The CDR3 contains 15 residues. CDR1 and CDR2 from the germline V gene are SSHAT and FNYEAQ (reference sequence). The CDR3 is CASSPGTSMGGELFF. The CDR3, as DNA: TGTGCCAGCAGCCCCGGGACTAGTATGGGCGGGGAGCTGTTTTTT.

The V gene is TRBV5-1, the J gene TRBJ2-3, with 7 bases that match TRBD2. With V trimmed by 3 bases and J by 2 bases, 3 bases remained unmatched. CDR1 and CDR2 (germline): SGHRS, YFSETQ. The CDR3 sequence is 14 residues long. The chain's CDR3 is CASSSGGPTDTQYF. CDR3 coding DNA: TGCGCCAGCAGCTCGGGGGGTCCCACAGATACGCAGTATTTT.

The V and J genes are TRBV21-1 and TRBJ2-3; TRBD2 is the table's D call and was not checked against the DNA. TRBV21-1 is assigned pseudogene status. This CDR3 region has 13 residues. CDR3 DNA: TGTGCCAGCAGCAGCCAAGTAGTTGGTACGCAGTATTTT. Translating it yields CASSSQVVGTQYF.